The T cell receptor (beta chain) described here comes from a study of T cells in Graves' hyperthyroidism and ophthalmopathy (dated by TCRdb to between 2018 and 2020). In terms of the full investigation: TCR V-J signatures able to tell the groups apart were searched for in a discovery cohort of some 97 patients, of whom 43 had Graves' ophthalmopathy and 55 to 60 had stable Graves' hyperthyroidism. The roughly 100 discovery patients were randomly divided into training and test sets at a 7:3 ratio. Whether ophthalmopathy could be predicted prospectively was tested in an independent validation cohort made up of approximately 19 hyperthyroidism patients plus 17 patients who later progressed to ophthalmopathy. The study also compared thyroid tissue and blood T-cell repertoires from several Graves' hyperthyroidism patients. Following sampling, methimazole starting at 30 mg daily was given to hyperthyroidism patients, and high-dose intravenous methylprednisolone was given to ophthalmopathy patients. The paper describes TCR Vbeta CDR3 sequencing of 135 peripheral blood samples, made up of some 40 ophthalmopathy patients, approximately 73 hyperthyroidism patients and around 17 progressor patients. Broader findings and caveats from the paper: A model built on a 13 V-J signature distinguished ophthalmopathy from stable hyperthyroidism, reaching about 88% sensitivity and under 84% specificity in cross-validation and 80%/75% in testing. No statistical method was used to set the sample size in advance, and investigators knew the group allocation. Blood samples also contained most of the expanded thyroid clonotypes (frequency above 0.001), which suggests that blood repertoires may reflect thyroid immune responses. In validation, the model predicted progression to ophthalmopathy with roughly 66% sensitivity and less than 75% specificity, a median of about 6 months before onset.

A word on this clonotype: Its antigen remains undetermined. No qualities accompany the bases; no much larger clone lies one base away.

The study excluded patients with uncontrolled infections, other autoimmune diseases, pregnancy or lactation. Diagnoses were established on the basis of clinical symptoms, serum thyroxine and TRAb, thyroid ultrasound, and orbital computed tomography. Trizol reagent was used to extract total RNA, and RNA quality was then checked on an Agilent 2100 Bioanalyzer. The TCR beta CDR3 regions were amplified from RNA transcripts. A first-round RT-PCR of the TCR CDR3 used the HTBI primer set with the Qiagen OneStep RT-PCR kit. Libraries were constructed in a second round of multiplex PCR, after which size selection and purification were carried out. Paired-end sequencing of the libraries was performed with 100 bp reads on an Illumina HiSeq2000. The authors' pipeline ran thus. SOAPnuke was used to process the raw data, removing reads that contained adapters or uncalled bases, had a mean Phred below 15, or lacked an exact match to the constant primer or identifier. COPE v1.2.5 was used to merge the high-quality paired reads, and each unique nucleotide sequence was defined as a clonotype. MiTCR v1.1 was used to align the clonotypes against IMGT TRBV, TRBD and TRBJ reference segments. Only V-J combinations with frequency above 0.0001, covering about 99% of repertoires, were analysed. The TCS score was defined as F50 (clonal expansion) divided by E x V (chaos), with BLOSUM62-based TCRdist calculated between CDR3 peptides within each V-J. Welch's t-statistics and random forest reduced fewer than 600 V-J features to roughly 13, which were used in a naive Bayes classifier (R e1071). The similarity between thyroid and blood repertoires was quantified using the Morisita-Horn index. TCRdb itself trimmed the public reads at Q25 with fastp, ran MiXCR and retained productive beta chains. For every CDR3 protein sequence, its rows merge into one entry that carries the most common genes and DNA. TCRdb, not the authors, supplied the V and J calls. This sample has 450,000 to 700,000 distinct CDR3 sequences in its table, and under 60% of those were observed once. Together, the top ten hold 15% to 20% of the sample.

The CDR3, cysteine through phenylalanine, is 17 amino acids long. The read is trimmed to its CDR3 DNA, 51 bases read in frame from base 1. Ends trimmed: V by 10 bases, J by 4 bases; bases unmatched to a gene: 22. The sequence joins TRBV6-7 to TRBJ2-7, and TRBD2 aligns with 7 junction nucleotides. TRBV6-7 is assigned to the ORF class and has an uncertain function. This sequence originates from an adult woman with Graves' disease, either hyperthyroidism or ophthalmopathy (not recorded which). Sequences were obtained from peripheral blood or thyroid tissue (not recorded which). The CDR3 region: CATHQSLAALRSYEQYF. In nucleotides, the sequence is TGTGCCACACATCAATCCCTAGCGGCATTAAGGAGTTACGAGCAGTACTTC.